This entry concerns a single TCR beta chain. Its antigen remains unknown. The germline V gene has CDR1 DFQATT and CDR2 SNEGSKA (reference sequence). V lost 4 bases to trimming and J lost 5 bases, with 5 bases between them. The CDR3 totals 10 residues. These data belong to a study of cytomegalovirus exposure and HLA in healthy donors. Study-level background: About 79% of around 400 genotyped donors fell in the Caucasian-associated ancestry cluster. General study findings and limits: In a later analysis, at a false discovery rate of 0.05, about 17,000 TCR beta sequences matched HLA alleles.

The study ran its PCR with 60 Vbeta and 13 Jbeta primers. Using immunoSEQ multiplex PCR, the repertoire was profiled, and TCRdb retains in-frame clones only, with some absent. This sample has 100,000 to 150,000 clones; 81% occur once, and the top ten carry around 0.7%. While unrecorded immune exposures were likely, the donors were nominally healthy when sampled. The sample taken for sequencing was PBMCs. This clonotype originated in a man between 18 and 35 years old in good health and CMV-seronegative. The J gene is TRBJ2-5, the V gene TRBV20-1; no definite D call. The CDR3 spells CSAMRETQYF. The CDR3 DNA reads TGCAGTGCTATGAGGGAGACCCAGTACTTC.